The 25 T cell receptor beta chains below all came from one sample that was sequenced in a study of cytomegalovirus exposure and HLA in healthy donors. Sequenced by immunoSEQ multiplex PCR; TCRdb stores in-frame clones only, minus some. This table holds tens of thousands of clones, about 94% found once. Source material: PBMCs. The receptors here all came from a woman aged 18-29 years in good health and CMV-seropositive.

The CDR3 DNA reads TGTGCTAGTGGTTTGGGTCGCGGGGGGGCGGCAACCGGGGAGCTGTTTTTT. It specifies CASGLGRGGAATGELFF. This rearrangement joins TRBV12-5 to TRBJ2-2; TRBD2 matches at 9 bases. CDR1 is LGHNT, CDR2 FRNRAP, per germline. This CDR3 region has 17 residues. Germline trimming cut 1 base from V and 5 bases from J; bases unmatched to any gene: 8.

This clone appeared a single time. The genes are TRBV6-6 and TRBJ2-2, with D perhaps matching TRBD2 (6 bases). CDR1 and CDR2 from the germline V gene are MNHNY and SVGAGI (reference sequence). V dropped 6 bases and J dropped 7 bases, with 18 bases sitting between them. The CDR3 loop spans 15 amino acids. In DNA form, the CDR3 reads TGTGCCAGCAGGCTGGACTGGAGGGCGATCGGGGAGCTGTTTTTT. It specifies CASRLDWRAIGELFF.

This chain joins TRBV6-1 and TRBJ2-7, with 8 bases identical to TRBD2. From germline, CDR1 is MNHNS and CDR2 SASEGT. The CDR3 totals 14 residues. V was clipped by 5 bases and J by 3 bases; unmatched bases: 6. CDR3 sequence (DNA): TGTGCCAGCAGTATAGCGGGGATGTTCTACGAGCAGTACTTC. Translation: CASSIAGMFYEQYF.

The gene calls are TRBV27 and TRBJ2-1; 13 nucleotides agree with TRBD2. The CDR3 has 15 residues. Trimming at V came to 3 bases and at J to 9 bases, leaving 5 bases not matched to a gene. CDR1 MNHEY and CDR2 SMNVEV come from the germline V gene (reference sequence). The CDR3 DNA sequence: TGTGCCAGCAGTTTGACTAGCGGGAGGCTGGGTGAGCAGTTCTTC. It is translated as CASSLTSGRLGEQFF.

The CDR3 region has the DNA TGTGCCAGCAGAACAACAAAAAGCGCGACCAACGAGCAGTACTTC. Translating gives CASRTTKSATNEQYF. The V gene is TRBV6-1, the J gene TRBJ2-7; D remains unclear. Germline lookup yields CDR1 MNHNS and CDR2 SASEGT. With 6 bases removed from V and 5 bases from J, the gap between germline ends came to 20 bases. The CDR3 loop spans 15 amino acids.

The chain recombines TRBV5-1 with TRBJ2-1; TRBD2 matches 7 bases. Germline V gives CDR1 SGHRS, CDR2 YFSETQ. The CDR3 length is 15 residues. Trimming removed 1 base from V and 1 base from J; junction bases left unmatched: 2. The CDR3 spells CASSLLAASYNEQFF. CDR3 DNA sequence: TGCGCCAGCAGCTTGCTAGCGGCGTCCTACAATGAGCAGTTCTTC.

The chain has TRBV19 and TRBJ2-1, with TRBD2 matching over 7 bases. The junction had 2 bases not matched to a gene; V was cut back by 4 bases and J by 8 bases. Germline V CDR1 and CDR2: LNHDA, SQIVND (reference sequence). CDR3 length equals 12 residues. The CDR3 DNA reads as TGTGCCAGTAGTAGGACTAGTTATGAGCAGTTCTTC. As protein: CASSRTSYEQFF. Combining the CDR3 with reference TRBV19 and TRBJ2-1 gives the whole variable domain DGGITQSPKYLFRKEGQNVTLSCEQNLNHDAMYWYRQDPGQGLRLIYYSQIVNDFQKGDIAEGYSVSREKKESFPLTVTSAQKNPTAFYLCASSRTSYEQFFGPGTRLTVL.

V is TRBV7-8 and J is TRBJ1-1; TRBD1 matches at 11 bases. V lost 2 bases to trimming and J lost 6 bases; unmatched junction nucleotides: 23. CDR1 SGHVS and CDR2 FQNEAQ come from the germline V gene. The CDR3 has 21 residues. The CDR3 sequence is CASSLILRGTGGLAMGAEAFF. The CDR3 nucleotides are TGTGCCAGCAGCTTAATTTTGCGCGGGACAGGGGGATTGGCTATGGGCGCTGAAGCTTTCTTT.

This chain links TRBV27 with TRBJ2-7; D perhaps matches TRBD1 (6 bases). Germline-derived CDR1 and CDR2 are MNHEY and SMNVEV (reference sequence). Between the trimmed V and J ends, which lost 6 bases and 4 bases, there was a span of 10 bases. The CDR3 spans 12 residues. CDR3 sequence reads: CASRDSPYEQYF. The CDR3 coding sequence is TGTGCCAGCAGGGACAGCCCTTACGAGCAGTACTTC.

The CDR3 DNA follows: TGTGCCAGCAGTGATCTCGGCGGCACAACTGAAGCTTTCTTT. Translation: CASSDLGGTTEAFF. The chain uses TRBV27 and TRBJ1-1; D call uncertain. Germline V lookup: CDR1 MNHEY, CDR2 SMNVEV (reference sequence). Trimming stripped 5 bases from V and 5 bases from J, with 15 bases between. This CDR3 is 14 amino acids long.

V usage is TRBV27 and J usage is TRBJ2-1, with D maybe TRBD2 (5 bases). Trimming left V 3 bases short and J 8 bases short, with 11 bases between. CDR1 is MNHEY, CDR2 SMNVEV, per germline (reference sequence). This CDR3 comprises 13 residues. The CDR3 is CASSFAGKDEQFF. The CDR3 nucleotides are TGTGCCAGCAGTTTTGCCGGGAAGGATGAGCAGTTCTTC.

This clone was detected only once. The J gene is TRBJ2-1, the V gene TRBV6-5; 8 positions agree with TRBD1. J was trimmed by 6 bases and V by 2 bases; bases with no gene match: 6. CDR3 length: 15 residues. The germline V gene encodes CDR1 MNHEY and CDR2 SVGAGI. Here the CDR3 reads CASSYVATGVNEQFF. The CDR3 bases are TGTGCCAGCAGTTACGTAGCGACAGGGGTCAATGAGCAGTTCTTC.

This chain links TRBV4-1 with TRBJ2-7; D uncertain. V lost 4 bases and J 0 bases, leaving 13 bases between the germline ends. The CDR3 totals 15 residues. Germline V gene sequence: CDR1 MGHRA, CDR2 YSYEKL. The CDR3 sequence is CASSPEHRSSYEQYF. The CDR3 nucleotides are TGCGCCAGCAGCCCCGAACACAGATCCTCCTACGAGCAGTACTTC.

This chain links TRBV5-1 with TRBJ1-6; D possibly corresponds to TRBD1 (6 bases). Trimming cost V 4 bases and J 7 bases, with 12 bases left between them. Germline lookup yields CDR1 SGHRS and CDR2 YFSETQ. The length of the CDR3 is 14 residues. This chain's CDR3 is CASSRDKRNSPLHF. The CDR3 DNA reads as TGCGCCAGCAGCCGGGACAAGAGAAATTCACCCCTCCACTTT.

The chain is built from TRBV15 and TRBJ2-1; TRBD2 matches 12 bases. Trimming took 1 base from V and 8 from J; bases not matched to a gene: 0. Germline V gene sequence: CDR1 LNHNV, CDR2 YYDKDF (reference sequence). This CDR3 is 14 amino acids long. CDR3 in DNA: TGTGCCACCAGCAGAGGACTAGCGGGAGATGAGCAGTTCTTC. This sequence encodes CATSRGLAGDEQFF. The full variable domain, completed using reference TRBV15 and TRBJ2-1, is DAMVIQNPRYQVTQFGKPVTLSCSQTLNHNVMYWYQQKSSQAPKLLFHYYDKDFNNEADTPDNFQSRRPNTSFCFLDIRSPGLGDTAMYLCATSRGLAGDEQFFGPGTRLTVL.

The CDR3 DNA follows: TGCGCCAGCAGCTTGCAGGGCGCCAACACTGAAGCTTTCTTT. It yields the protein CASSLQGANTEAFF. This chain links TRBV5-1 with TRBJ1-1; D might be TRBD1 (5 bases). The CDR3 is 14 amino acids. V lost 1 base and J lost 2, with 9 bases in between. Germline CDR1 reads SGHRS; CDR2 reads YFSETQ. The variable domain in full, with the rest retrieved from reference TRBV5-1 and TRBJ1-1, is KAGVTQTPRYLIKTRGQQVTLSCSPISGHRSVSWYQQTPGQGLQFLFEYFSETQRNKGNFPGRFSGRQFSNSRSEMNVSTLELGDSALYLCASSLQGANTEAFFGQGTRLTVV.

The rearrangement uses TRBV5-1 and TRBJ2-3; TRBD1 is a possible D gene (5 bases). Germline V gene data show CDR1 as SGHRS and CDR2 as YFSETQ. Deletions cut 4 bases from V and 2 bases from J, with 14 bases between. The CDR3 covers 15 residues. Written as DNA, the CDR3 is TGCGCCAGCAGCCTCCAGGGCGTCCCCACAGATACGCAGTATTTT. It yields the protein CASSLQGVPTDTQYF.

This chain links TRBV4-2 with TRBJ1-6; D unresolved. The V gene's germline CDR1 is LGHNA and CDR2 YNFKEQ. The CDR3 runs 13 residues. The V end lost 0 bases, the J end lost 10 bases, and 7 bases lay between the germline ends. CDR3 in amino acids: CASSQDLRSPLHF. Written as DNA, the CDR3 is TGTGCCAGCAGCCAAGATCTACGGTCACCCCTCCACTTT.

J is TRBJ2-2 and V is TRBV27; 12 bases line up with TRBD1. The junction had 14 bases not matched to a gene; V was cut back by 5 bases and J by 7 bases. CDR3 length: 18 residues. Germline CDR1 MNHEY, CDR2 SMNVEV (reference sequence). CDR3 residues: CASSPPRDRGHRDGELFF. CDR3 bases: TGTGCCAGCAGTCCCCCCCGGGACAGGGGGCATCGGGACGGGGAGCTGTTTTTT.

The rearrangement joins TRBV29-1 to TRBJ1-2; D is possibly TRBD1 (5 bases). Germline loops: CDR1 SQVTM, CDR2 ANQGSEA. CDR3 size: 13 residues. The V end was cut by 5 bases, the J end by 0 bases, with 10 bases between. This CDR3 is CSVLDNSNYGYTF. CDR3 DNA sequence: TGCAGCGTTCTGGACAACTCTAACTATGGCTACACCTTC. Full variable domain (remainder filled in from reference TRBV29-1 and TRBJ1-2): SAVISQKPSRDICQRGTSLTIQCQVDSQVTMMFWYRQQPGQSLTLIATANQGSEATYESGFVIDKFPISRPNLTFSTLTVSNMSPEDSSIYLCSVLDNSNYGYTFGSGTRLTVV.

The rearrangement joins TRBV13 to TRBJ2-5; TRBD1 aligns across 10 bases. The CDR3 covers 13 residues. V dropped 5 bases and J dropped 5; count of bases not matched to a gene: 2. Germline V lookup: CDR1 PRHDT, CDR2 FYEKMQ (reference sequence). The CDR3 here is CASSQDRGETQYF. CDR3 DNA: TGTGCCAGCAGCCAGGACAGGGGGGAGACCCAGTACTTC. The full variable domain, its missing parts supplied by reference TRBV13 and TRBJ2-5, is AAGVIQSPRHLIKEKRETATLKCYPIPRHDTVYWYQQGPGQDPQFLISFYEKMQSDKGSIPDRFSAQQFSDYHSELNMSSLELGDSALYFCASSQDRGETQYFGPGTRLLVL.

The rearrangement joins TRBV7-2 to TRBJ2-1; TRBD2 aligns across 11 bases. Germline V CDR1 and CDR2: SGHTA, FQGNSA. Germline trimming cut 5 bases from V and 9 bases from J; bases unmatched to any gene: 9. This CDR3 has 15 residues. CDR3 sequence: CASSPSGLAGGEQFF. Written as DNA, the CDR3 is TGTGCCAGCAGCCCTTCAGGTCTAGCGGGAGGTGAGCAGTTCTTC.

The V gene is TRBV5-5, the J gene TRBJ2-7; 8 nucleotides agree with TRBD1. This CDR3 has 13 residues. Germline values: CDR1 SGHKS, CDR2 YYEKEE (reference sequence). V lost 4 bases and J lost 4; bases outside the gene matches: 4. The CDR3 coding sequence is TGTGCCAGCAGCGTGGACAGGGCGTACGAGCAGTACTTC. It encodes CASSVDRAYEQYF.

The chain uses TRBV6-1 and TRBJ2-7; TRBD2 matches at 9 bases. V lost 2 bases, J lost 0 bases, and 5 bases stayed unmatched. Germline assignment: CDR1 MNHNS and CDR2 SASEGT. The length of the CDR3 is 16 residues. In DNA, the CDR3 is TGTGCCAGCAGTGAAATAGCGGGGGTAAGCTCCTACGAGCAGTACTTC. Protein: CASSEIAGVSSYEQYF.

The chain joins TRBV15 to TRBJ2-7; tentative D call: TRBD2 (5 bases). The CDR3 consists of 12 residues. V dropped 2 bases and J dropped 3 bases, with 5 bases sitting between them. The germline CDR1 and CDR2 sequences are LNHNV and YYDKDF (reference sequence). In DNA, the CDR3 is TGTGCCACCAGCAGACGGGGCTACGAGCAGTACTTC. Its protein product is CATSRRGYEQYF.